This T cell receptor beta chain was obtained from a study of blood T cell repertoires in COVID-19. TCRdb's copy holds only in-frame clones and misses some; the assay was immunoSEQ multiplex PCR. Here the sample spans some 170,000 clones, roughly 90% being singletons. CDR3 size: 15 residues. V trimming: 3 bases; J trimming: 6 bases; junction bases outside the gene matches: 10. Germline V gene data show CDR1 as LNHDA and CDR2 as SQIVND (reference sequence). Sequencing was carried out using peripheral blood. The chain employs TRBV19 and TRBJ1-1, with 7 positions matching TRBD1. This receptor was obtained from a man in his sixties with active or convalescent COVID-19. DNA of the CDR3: TGTGCCAGTAGTATTCCACAGGGGAAGGCGGCTGAAGCTTTCTTT. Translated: CASSIPQGKAAEAFF.